This entry describes one T cell receptor beta chain. The antigen is unknown. This sample is part of a study of vaccination effects on CD4 cells after COVID-19. CD4+ T cells specific for antigen were expanded with viral peptide pools by the ViraFEST assay before sequencing. The culture ran for approximately 10 days, and then CD4+ T cells were isolated. Vaccinees lacked prior SARS-CoV-2 infection and tested negative for nucleocapsid antibodies. In germline, CDR1 is LGHDT, CDR2 YNNKEL (reference sequence). This CDR3 spans 15 amino acids. Germline trimming cut 4 bases from V and 0 bases from J; bases unmatched to any gene: 3. Assay used: immunoSEQ multiplex PCR; TCRdb lists only in-frame clones, some missing. This sample has 55,000 to 80,000 clones, with 80% found just once.

J is TRBJ1-1 and V is TRBV3-1 (or the pseudogene TRBV3-2); TRBD1 agrees at 9 bases. This sequence was found in a human donor who received a COVID-19 vaccine. The sample was CD4+ T cells from PBMCs cultured with SARS-CoV-2 spike peptides, taken before COVID-19 vaccination. The CDR3, as DNA: TGTGCCAGCAGCCCCCGGGACAGGGTGAACACTGAAGCTTTCTTT. Protein product: CASSPRDRVNTEAFF.